The clone carrying this T cell receptor (beta chain) was seen only once. This record comes from a study of control samples from healthy donors and cancer patients. Assay: immunoSEQ multiplex PCR; the TCRdb copy retains only in-frame clones and omits some. The sample records approximately 160,000 clones, about 94% being singletons. With 0 bases clipped from V and 13 bases from J, the junction kept 9 bases outside the gene matches. The germline gives CDR1 SGHTA, CDR2 FQGNSA. The CDR3 covers 15 residues. The genes are TRBV7-2 and TRBJ1-6; TRBD1 aligns across 7 bases. Sequencing was performed on blood. This clonotype was obtained from a woman aged 25 to 45 in good health. The CDR3 reads CASSLARQGGSPLHF. DNA for the CDR3: TGTGCCAGCAGCTTAGCCCGACAGGGAGGTTCGCCCCTCCACTTT.